A selection of T cell receptor beta chains follows, all from one sample in a study of shared clonotypes between healthy human individuals. Produced via immunoSEQ multiplex PCR; TCRdb's table is partial and in-frame only. Among 2 million to 2.5 million clones listed, 80% to 95% were seen once. Sequences were obtained from naive CD4+ T cells from PBMCs. The origin of the receptors is a man between 18 and 35 years old in good health. Some clones in this sample may be carry-over from other donors' samples. The CDR3 runs from the conserved cysteine through the conserved F or W. D genes are given only for firm matches. Not every row has a clone size; where given, it reads once, few, many or a size class.

D,V,J,size,CDR3,DNA
-,TRBV7-2,TRBJ1-5,-,CASSATGYSNQPQHF,TGTGCCAGCAGCGCTACAGGGTATAGCAATCAGCCCCAGCATTTT
-,TRBV5-4,TRBJ2-3,once,CASSLGSREVAADTQYF,TGTGCCAGCAGCTTGGGTAGCAGGGAAGTTGCCGCAGATACGCAGTATTTT
-,TRBV5-1,TRBJ2-7,-,CASSLAQPYEQYF,TGCGCCAGCAGCTTGGCACAGCCCTACGAGCAGTACTTC
-,TRBV10-1,TRBJ2-1,-,CASSGTADEQFF,TGCGCCAGCAGTGGGACAGCAGATGAGCAGTTCTTC
TRBD1,TRBV10-3,TRBJ1-1,-,CAIKESEGASEAFF,TGTGCCATCAAGGAGTCGGAGGGGGCATCTGAAGCTTTCTTT
-,TRBV7-9,TRBJ2-5,-,CASSLFVELAETQYF,TGTGCCAGCAGCTTATTTGTCGAGCTTGCGGAGACCCAGTACTTC
-,TRBV7-2,TRBJ2-2,-,CASSQGVTGELFF,TGTGCCAGCAGCCAAGGGGTCACCGGGGAGCTGTTTTTT
-,TRBV30,TRBJ2-4,-,CASGSSGNIQYF,TGTGCCTCGGGGAGTAGTGGAAACATTCAGTACTTC
TRBD2,TRBV11-2,TRBJ2-1,-,CASGAGAYNEQFF,TGTGCCAGCGGTGCGGGAGCATACAATGAGCAGTTCTTC
TRBD2,TRBV7-2,TRBJ2-7,-,CASRGGGYEQYF,TGTGCCAGCCGCGGGGGGGGCTACGAGCAGTACTTC
TRBD2,TRBV28,TRBJ2-3,-,CASSLETSGRPDTQYF,TGTGCCAGCAGTTTGGAGACTAGCGGGAGGCCAGATACGCAGTATTTT
-,TRBV2,TRBJ2-2,once,CASRGQQNTGELFF,TGTGCCAGCAGGGGACAACAGAACACCGGGGAGCTGTTTTTT
-,TRBV4-3,TRBJ1-2,once,CASSQVRVGFDYGYTF,TGCGCCAGCAGCCAAGTTAGGGTAGGGTTTGACTATGGCTACACCTTC
TRBD2,TRBV7-8,TRBJ2-7,-,CASSSSRTSGAYEQYF,TGTGCCAGCAGCTCTTCCCGGACTAGCGGGGCCTACGAGCAGTACTTC
-,TRBV19,TRBJ1-1,-,CASSIGQPNTEAFF,TGTGCCAGTAGTATAGGACAGCCGAACACTGAAGCTTTCTTT
-,TRBV7-2,TRBJ2-7,-,CASSSGTHSYEQYF,TGTGCCAGCAGCTCCGGGACCCACTCCTACGAGCAGTACTTC
-,TRBV4-2,TRBJ1-5,few,CASSQAHAGQNQPQHF,TGTGCCAGCAGCCAAGCGCATGCAGGACAGAATCAGCCCCAGCATTTT
TRBD2,TRBV27,TRBJ2-1,-,CASSFPGGLRQFF,TGTGCCAGCAGTTTCCCGGGGGGACTGCGGCAGTTCTTC
-,TRBV7-9,TRBJ2-1,-,CASSPERVERGGFNEQFF,TGTGCCAGCAGCCCCGAGAGGGTGGAACGGGGTGGGTTCAATGAGCAGTTCTTC
TRBD1,TRBV6-1,TRBJ1-5,-,CASQGQVASQPQHF,TGTGCCAGCCAGGGACAGGTCGCATCGCAGCCCCAGCATTTT
TRBD1,TRBV6-1,TRBJ1-1,-,CASSLTGQGKAFF,TGTGCCAGCAGTTTAACGGGACAGGGGAAAGCTTTCTTT
-,TRBV28,TRBJ1-5,-,CASSLRGPQHF,TGTGCCAGCAGCCTACGGGGGCCCCAGCATTTT
-,TRBV19,TRBJ2-3,-,CASRPWSGRALSSSTDTQYF,TGTGCCAGTAGACCTTGGTCTGGCAGGGCCCTTTCGTCTAGCACAGATACGCAGTATTTT
TRBD2,TRBV5-1,TRBJ2-2,-,CASTARLAGDTGELFF,TGCGCCAGCACAGCCAGACTAGCGGGAGACACCGGGGAGCTGTTTTTT
TRBD1,TRBV7-9,TRBJ1-1,-,CASSPQGAGITEAFF,TGTGCCAGCAGCCCCCAGGGGGCTGGGATCACTGAAGCTTTCTTT